These T cell receptor beta chains were read from a single sample in a study of regulatory T cells in long-lasting Graves disease. MiXCR was run by TCRdb on the multiplex PCR reads, yielding one entry per CDR3 protein. Among 450,000 or so distinct CDR3 sequences listed, roughly 23% were seen once. This specimen was peripheral blood mononuclear cells (PBMCs), taken when the disease was refractory, from a patient treated with antithyroid drugs. The receptors were gathered from a female donor with Graves disease. CDR3s include the opening cysteine and the closing phenylalanine or tryptophan. Each record gives: J gene, V gene, clone size, D gene, CDR3 DNA, CDR3 protein. D genes are given only for firm matches. Rows give clone size only sometimes, using once, few, many, or a class for an expanded clone.

J: TRBJ2-7
V: TRBV6-1
size: few
D: TRBD1
DNA: TGTGCCAGCAGGCGGGTCCAGGACAGGGGCAAGCAGTACTTC
CDR3: CASRRVQDRGKQYF

J: TRBJ1-1
V: TRBV6-1
size: .
D: .
DNA: TGTGCCAGCATCCGAATGAGTACGGTGAACACTGAAGCTTTCTTT
CDR3: CASIRMSTVNTEAFF

J: TRBJ1-2
V: TRBV6-1
size: many
D: .
DNA: TGTGCCAGCGCCCGGCAGGCGGCCACGTCCTATGGCTACACCTTC
CDR3: CASARQAATSYGYTF

J: TRBJ2-7
V: TRBV19
size: .
D: .
DNA: TGTGCCAGTAGTATGGATCCGGGACACCTCGAGCAGTACTTC
CDR3: CASSMDPGHLEQYF

J: TRBJ2-7
V: TRBV5-8
size: .
D: TRBD1
DNA: TGTGCCAGCAGCCCCCGGACGGGACAGTCCTACGAGCAGTACTTC
CDR3: CASSPRTGQSYEQYF

J: TRBJ1-2
V: TRBV2
size: many
D: .
DNA: TGTGCCAGCAGGTTTCAATCCGGCGACTATGGCTACACCTTC
CDR3: CASRFQSGDYGYTF

J: TRBJ2-7
V: TRBV10-1
size: many
D: TRBD1
DNA: TGCGCCAGCAGTTCACTTTGTGCGGACAGGGACAACGAGCAGTACTTC
CDR3: CASSSLCADRDNEQYF

J: TRBJ1-1
V: TRBV18
size: many
D: .
DNA: TGTGCCAGCAGCCCCAGAGTAACTGAAGCTTTCTTT
CDR3: CASSPRVTEAFF

J: TRBJ1-2
V: TRBV28
size: many
D: .
DNA: TGTGCCAGCAGTTTAAAGGTGCGGGGCGGCTACACCTTC
CDR3: CASSLKVRGGYTF

J: TRBJ1-6
V: TRBV20-1
size: .
D: .
DNA: TGCAGTGCTAGAGTAATGGAAAATTCACCCCTCCACTTT
CDR3: CSARVMENSPLHF

J: TRBJ1-5
V: TRBV6-2/TRBV6-3
size: .
D: .
DNA: TGTGCCAGCAGTCGCACAGGGTTTCGATGGAATCAGCCCCAGCATTTT
CDR3: CASSRTGFRWNQPQHF

J: TRBJ2-7
V: TRBV6-5
size: .
D: TRBD2
DNA: TGTGCCAGCAGTTACTCCGGACTAGCTCCAACCTACGAGCAGTACTTC
CDR3: CASSYSGLAPTYEQYF

J: TRBJ1-2
V: TRBV6-9
size: many
D: .
DNA: TGTGCCAGCAGTTACGACGCCGATGGGGCCTATGGCTACACCTTC
CDR3: CASSYDADGAYGYTF

J: TRBJ2-4
V: TRBV6-1
size: .
D: TRBD2
DNA: TGCGCCAGCACAACCAGAGGAGGACTAGCGGGAGTCCTAGCCAAAAACATTCAGTACTTC
CDR3: CASTTRGGLAGVLAKNIQYF

J: TRBJ2-5
V: TRBV7-9
size: few
D: TRBD1
DNA: TGTGCCAGCAGCCCCACGGGGACAGGTGCCCAAGAGACCCAGTACTTC
CDR3: CASSPTGTGAQETQYF

J: TRBJ2-1
V: TRBV11-2
size: .
D: .
DNA: TGTGCCAGCAGGGTTTTGGGGCACAATGAGCAGTTCTTC
CDR3: CASRVLGHNEQFF

J: TRBJ2-5
V: TRBV12-3/TRBV12-4
size: .
D: TRBD2
DNA: TGTGCCAGCAGTCGGCCGGTACTAGCGGGGGGACTACAAGAGACCCAGTACTTC
CDR3: CASSRPVLAGGLQETQYF

J: TRBJ1-5
V: TRBV12-3/TRBV12-4
size: many
D: TRBD1
DNA: TGTGCCAGCAGCACCCAACAGGGGAATCAGCCCCAGCATTTT
CDR3: CASSTQQGNQPQHF

J: TRBJ1-2
V: TRBV2
size: many
D: .
DNA: TGTGCCAGCAGTGAAGCGGAGGTGAACTATGGCTACACCTTC
CDR3: CASSEAEVNYGYTF

J: TRBJ1-4
V: TRBV14
size: few
D: .
DNA: TGTGCCAGCAGCCAAGCAGTTACGGTGGAAAGGAAAAAACTGTTTTTT
CDR3: CASSQAVTVERKKLFF

J: TRBJ1-6
V: TRBV11-3
size: many
D: .
DNA: TGTGCCAGCAGCTTAGAGGTTTCACCCCTCCACTTT
CDR3: CASSLEVSPLHF

J: TRBJ1-5
V: TRBV10-3
size: .
D: .
DNA: TGTGCCATCAGTGATATAACTGGCAATCAGCCCCAGCATTTT
CDR3: CAISDITGNQPQHF

J: TRBJ1-5
V: TRBV12-3/TRBV12-4
size: many
D: .
DNA: TGTGCCAGCAGTTTATACAGGGAGGGGCAGCCCCAGCATTTT
CDR3: CASSLYREGQPQHF

J: TRBJ1-5
V: TRBV12-3/TRBV12-4
size: few
D: TRBD1
DNA: TGTGCCAGCAGTCGTACAGGGGCCAACAATCAGCCCCAGCATTTT
CDR3: CASSRTGANNQPQHF

J: TRBJ2-5
V: TRBV20-1
size: .
D: .
DNA: TGCAGTGTAGGGGAGAGGGCGGAGACCCAGTACTTC
CDR3: CSVGERAETQYF

J: TRBJ1-4
V: TRBV7-9
size: many
D: .
DNA: TGTGCCAGCAGCTTAGAAGGCAAGCGAAATGAAAAACTGTTTTTT
CDR3: CASSLEGKRNEKLFF

J: TRBJ2-5
V: TRBV24-1
size: many
D: .
DNA: TGTGCCACCAGTCGGCAGGGGTTGGAGACCCAGTACTTC
CDR3: CATSRQGLETQYF

J: TRBJ2-7
V: TRBV7-3
size: .
D: TRBD1
DNA: TGTGCCAGCAGCTCACAGGGGTTCGAGCAGTACTTC
CDR3: CASSSQGFEQYF

J: TRBJ2-2
V: TRBV7-3
size: many
D: .
DNA: TGTGCCAGCAGCCCCCGAGTATTTCCGAACACCGGGGAGCTGTTTTTT
CDR3: CASSPRVFPNTGELFF

J: TRBJ2-7
V: TRBV28
size: many
D: .
DNA: TGTGCCAGCAGCACGACTAGTTCCTTTTACTACGAGCAGTACTTC
CDR3: CASSTTSSFYYEQYF

J: TRBJ2-7
V: TRBV20-1
size: many
D: .
DNA: TGCAGTGCCATTGAGACATCTCAGGGCGAGCAGTACTTC
CDR3: CSAIETSQGEQYF

J: TRBJ1-6
V: TRBV15
size: many
D: TRBD1
DNA: TGTGCCACCAGCAGACACGACAGGGACCCCGCACCCCTCCACTTT
CDR3: CATSRHDRDPAPLHF

J: TRBJ2-7
V: TRBV7-8
size: few
D: .
DNA: TGTGCTACCAGGGCGGCAGGAGGGTTAAACGAGCAGTACTTC
CDR3: CATRAAGGLNEQYF

J: TRBJ2-7
V: TRBV28
size: many
D: TRBD2
DNA: TGTGCCAGCAGCCCAACAGGGAATCCGAGACTAGCGGGAGCCTACGAGCAGTACTTC
CDR3: CASSPTGNPRLAGAYEQYF

J: TRBJ2-5
V: TRBV4-2
size: .
D: .
DNA: TGTGCCAGCAGCCACGGAGCTAGCGTAGAGACCCAGTACTTC
CDR3: CASSHGASVETQYF

J: TRBJ2-5
V: TRBV19
size: .
D: .
DNA: TGTGCCAGTAGCCCGGGATCCGAGGAAGAGACCCAGTACTTC
CDR3: CASSPGSEEETQYF

J: TRBJ2-2
V: TRBV25-1
size: once
D: .
DNA: TGTGCCAGCAGTGAAGGGTGGACCGGGGAGCTGTTTTTT
CDR3: CASSEGWTGELFF

J: TRBJ1-5
V: TRBV28
size: many
D: .
DNA: TGTGCCAGCAGCTCAGATAATCAGCCCCAGCATTTT
CDR3: CASSSDNQPQHF

J: TRBJ1-5
V: TRBV7-3
size: few
D: .
DNA: TGTGCCAGCAGCTTAACGGGGCAGGGGAATCAGCCCCAGCATTTT
CDR3: CASSLTGQGNQPQHF

J: TRBJ2-7
V: TRBV27
size: .
D: .
DNA: TGTGCCAGCAGTTTATCTTCCGGGGTCCTCCCTGACGAGCAGTACTTC
CDR3: CASSLSSGVLPDEQYF

J: TRBJ1-2
V: TRBV28
size: many
D: .
DNA: TGTGCCACCTCGGGGGGTGCGAACTATGGCTACACCTTC
CDR3: CATSGGANYGYTF

J: TRBJ2-7
V: TRBV2
size: many
D: .
DNA: TGTGCCAGCAGTGAGTCGAGACAGAGGGGCTACGAGCAGTACTTC
CDR3: CASSESRQRGYEQYF

J: TRBJ1-5
V: TRBV20-1
size: many
D: .
DNA: TGCAGTGCAACGGACAGTAGCAATCAGCCCCAGCATTTT
CDR3: CSATDSSNQPQHF

J: TRBJ2-5
V: TRBV24-1
size: many
D: .
DNA: TGTGCCACCAGTGACCAAGGCCACGGAGAGACCCAGTACTTC
CDR3: CATSDQGHGETQYF

J: TRBJ1-6
V: TRBV10-3
size: few
D: .
DNA: TGTGCCATCACCCTGACAGCCGCAGGTTCACCCCTCCACTTT
CDR3: CAITLTAAGSPLHF

J: TRBJ2-2
V: TRBV20-1
size: many
D: .
DNA: TGCAGTGCTAGCTCGGGACGGACGAACACCGGGGAGCTGTTTTTT
CDR3: CSASSGRTNTGELFF

J: TRBJ1-5
V: TRBV7-9
size: few
D: .
DNA: TGTGCCAGCAGCCGTAACAGGGACCAGCCCCAGCATTTT
CDR3: CASSRNRDQPQHF

J: TRBJ1-6
V: TRBV2
size: few
D: TRBD1
DNA: TGTACGACAGGGAGCTCCTATAATTCACCCCTCCACTTT
CDR3: CTTGSSYNSPLHF

J: TRBJ2-7
V: TRBV14
size: .
D: .
DNA: TGTGCCAGCAGCCAAGCCTGGCGGGGAGCCTACGAGCAGTACTTC
CDR3: CASSQAWRGAYEQYF